This T cell receptor beta chain was profiled in a study of T cells in Graves' hyperthyroidism and ophthalmopathy. Amplification yielded TCR beta CDR3 regions, with RNA transcripts as the source. With the HTBI primer set, the TCR CDR3 went through a first round of RT-PCR. Via MiXCR, TCRdb re-called the multiplex PCR reads, giving one row per CDR3 protein. The sample contains roughly 700,000 distinct CDR3 sequences, around 40% of which appear only once. The length of the CDR3 is 15 residues. Trimming took off 0 bases at V and 4 bases at J, with 12 bases between the two ends. Looked up from germline, CDR1 is SEHNR and CDR2 is FQNEAQ (reference sequence).

This TCR was sampled from a middle-aged woman with Graves' hyperthyroidism. The chain has TRBV7-9 and TRBJ2-5; TRBD2 is a possible D gene (5 bases). The source material was blood. CDR3 sequence: CASSLAGFSGETQYF. The CDR3 region has the DNA TGTGCCAGCAGCTTAGCGGGGTTCAGCGGAGAGACCCAGTACTTC.